These 5 T cell receptor beta chains were all obtained from the same sample, sequenced in a study of T-cell reconstitution after alpha-beta-depleted transplantation in children. This sample's TCRbeta library carried unique molecular identifier barcodes. TCRdb reprocessed the PCR reads via MiXCR and lists one record per CDR3 protein. The table records more than 450,000 distinct CDR3 sequences, 18% of them present only once. The material sequenced was PBMCs from the stem cell graft donor, taken from the stem cell graft. The receptor set was obtained from a human donor who donated a stem cell graft to a child with acute lymphoblastic leukemia.

The rearrangement uses TRBV27 and TRBJ2-1, with D hard to call. Looked up from germline, CDR1 is MNHEY and CDR2 is SMNVEV (reference sequence). The CDR3 consists of 12 residues. The V gene lost 5 bases and the J gene lost 11 bases, with 13 bases spanning the gap. The CDR3 bases are TGTGCCAGCAGTCTCGACTTATTAAAGCAGTTCTTC. Its translation is CASSLDLLKQFF.

The genes are TRBV9 and TRBJ2-1; TRBD1 matches at 8 bases. CDR3 length: 16 residues. Per germline, CDR1 SGDLS and CDR2 YYNGEE. V lost 3 bases to trimming and J lost 4 bases; unmatched junction nucleotides: 9. The chain's CDR3 is CASSEDRARLYNEQFF. The DNA for the CDR3 is TGTGCCAGCAGCGAGGACAGGGCAAGATTATACAATGAGCAGTTCTTC.

This clonotype was seen only a few times. The rearrangement uses TRBV20-1 and TRBJ1-3; D is ambiguous. The V end was cut by 6 bases, the J end by 0 bases, with 12 bases between. Germline CDR1 DFQATT, CDR2 SNEGSKA (reference sequence). CDR3 length equals 14 residues. The CDR3 region is CSAGTGFSGNTIYF. The CDR3 DNA is TGCAGTGCCGGAACGGGGTTCTCTGGAAACACCATATATTTT.

There are a few counts of this clonotype. V usage is TRBV5-1 and J usage is TRBJ2-1, with TRBD2 matching 8 bases. V shed 4 bases and J 7 bases; nucleotides not matched to a gene: 13. Germline V CDR1 and CDR2: SGHRS, YFSETQ. The length of the CDR3 is 16 residues. The CDR3 here is CASSPSLAATPNEQFF. The CDR3 DNA follows: TGCGCCAGCAGCCCGTCACTAGCGGCAACACCAAATGAGCAGTTCTTC.

This clonotype was counted only a few times. This chain uses TRBV5-1 with TRBJ1-2; no clear D. Looked up from germline, CDR1 is SGHRS and CDR2 is YFSETQ. This CDR3 is built from 13 residues. The germline V and J ends were trimmed by 0 bases and 8 bases, with 11 bases remaining between them. Written as DNA, the CDR3 is TGCGCCAGCAGCTTGGAAACAGTCGGAGGCTACACCTTC. As protein: CASSLETVGGYTF.